The 3 T cell receptor beta chains below were found in one sample sequenced in a study of T cells after yellow fever vaccination. TCRdb re-called the 5' RACE reads with MiXCR, one entry per CDR3 protein. The sample records hundreds of thousands of distinct CDR3 sequences, roughly an eighth being singletons. The input for sequencing was PBMCs, taken on the day of the yellow fever booster vaccination. These receptors were obtained from a man aged 30-40 years who received the YFV17D yellow fever vaccine.

The rearrangement links TRBV20-1 to TRBJ2-7; D unclear. There are 15 residues in the CDR3. The V end was cut by 1 base, the J end by 6 bases, with 19 bases between. Germline V lookup: CDR1 DFQATT, CDR2 SNEGSKA (reference sequence). In DNA, the CDR3 is TGCAGTGCTAGAGTGTCCACAGCTATTCGGTCCGAGCAGTACTTC. Amino acid sequence: CSARVSTAIRSEQYF.

This clonotype has only a few counts. The chain links TRBV15 to TRBJ1-5, with TRBD1 as a possible D gene (5 bases). The length of the CDR3 is 14 residues. Looked up from germline, CDR1 is LNHNV and CDR2 is YYDKDF (reference sequence). V lost 6 bases and J lost 4, with 13 bases in between. The CDR3 region has the DNA TGTGCCACCAGTTTCAGGGCCCTAAATCAGCCCCAGCATTTT. Protein: CATSFRALNQPQHF. The full variable domain, in which reference TRBV15 and TRBJ1-5 provide the parts outside the CDR3, is DAMVIQNPRYQVTQFGKPVTLSCSQTLNHNVMYWYQQKSSQAPKLLFHYYDKDFNNEADTPDNFQSRRPNTSFCFLDIRSPGLGDTAMYLCATSFRALNQPQHFGDGTRLSIL.

This clonotype has only a few counts. The chain carries TRBV20-1 and TRBJ1-4, with D unclear. Germline-derived CDR1 and CDR2 are DFQATT and SNEGSKA (reference sequence). V shed 5 bases and J shed 6 bases, with 13 bases lying between them. The CDR3 runs to 13 residues. The CDR3 DNA follows: TGCAGTGCTCTAGAGGGCGCGGATGAAAAACTGTTTTTT. Translating gives CSALEGADEKLFF.